This TCR beta chain was recovered during a study of CD8 T cells in ankylosing spondylitis. Findings and caveats of the study: Blood of patients with ankylosing spondylitis appeared to be characterized by a TCR beta motif of eight highly homologous variants. In reactive arthritis synovial fluid and blood, some motif variants had been reported before. As reported, disease-linked clones showed significant enrichment in matched ankylosing spondylitis synovial fluid. Disease-linked clones, CD8+, were relatively rare in peripheral blood.

TCR beta libraries were made by quantitative 5'-RACE with molecular barcodes. TCRdb ran MiXCR on the 5' RACE reads and lists one entry per CDR3 protein. This table holds roughly 490,000 distinct CDR3 sequences, approximately 5% found once. Per the germline V gene, CDR1 is LGHNA and CDR2 is YSLEER. V was trimmed by 2 bases and J by 2 bases, leaving 10 bases between them. The CDR3 spans 14 residues. About this clonotype itself: As yet, its antigen is unknown.

The TCR was taken from a male donor with ankylosing spondylitis. Specimen: blood, either unsorted or a sorted T cell fraction (not recorded which). This chain joins TRBV4-3 and TRBJ2-7; D unresolved. This CDR3 is CASSQKTPAYEQYF. CDR3 nucleotide sequence: TGCGCCAGCAGCCAAAAGACACCTGCCTACGAGCAGTACTTC.